This T cell receptor (beta chain) is drawn from a study of cytomegalovirus exposure and HLA in healthy donors. Overall study results and limits: The listing of 150 to 200 TCR beta chains classed them as cytomegalovirus-associated. It was found in a later analysis that first-cohort TCR clusters tended to co-occur in the 100 to 150 validation repertoires. Rare sequences made up most TCRs, while some public TCRs were found in many donors.

V lost 6 bases to trimming and J lost 0 bases, with 6 bases between them. The CDR3 covers 11 residues. In germline, CDR1 is DFQATT, CDR2 SNEGSKA (reference sequence). The donors were members of the roughly 120-subject validation cohort (separate from the roughly 670-subject first cohort). The table came from immunoSEQ multiplex PCR; TCRdb's copy has only in-frame clones and leaves some out. Here the sample spans some 110,000 clones, more than 85% being singletons. This clone was counted only a few times. The target antigen is unknown. This clonotype originated in a man younger than 35 in good health and CMV-seropositive. This chain joins TRBV20-1 and TRBJ2-7; no clear D gene. The sample consisted of PBMCs. The CDR3 spells CSALSSYEQYF. DNA for the CDR3: TGCAGTGCCCTGAGCTCCTACGAGCAGTACTTC.